These 3 T cell receptor beta chains share one sample of origin, sequenced in a study of blood T cell repertoires in COVID-19. Using immunoSEQ multiplex PCR, the repertoire was profiled, and TCRdb retains in-frame clones only, with some absent. This sample yields a few hundred thousand clones, of which roughly 90% are seen a single time; about 0.74% belongs to the top ten. Material: peripheral blood. These receptors all come from a woman aged 25 to 39 with acute or convalescent COVID-19.

V usage is TRBV19 and J usage is TRBJ2-7; the D gene is possibly TRBD1 (7 bases). The ends were cut back, 3 bases at V and 2 bases at J, with 11 bases in the middle. Germline CDR1 reads LNHDA; CDR2 reads SQIVND (reference sequence). This CDR3 spans 14 amino acids. CDR3 region: CASSIRGTAYEQYF. Here the CDR3 DNA reads TGTGCCAGTAGTATTCGCGGGACAGCCTACGAGCAGTACTTC.

The V and J genes are TRBV7-8 and TRBJ2-1; D perhaps matches TRBD1 (7 bases). CDR1 SGHVS and CDR2 FQNEAQ come from the germline V gene. The CDR3 is 16 amino acids. The V end was cut by 2 bases, the J end by 5 bases, with 16 bases between. DNA for the CDR3: TGTGCCAGCAGCTTAAATCTCAGGGGGGTCAACAATGAGCAGTTCTTC. It translates to CASSLNLRGVNNEQFF.

The rearrangement links TRBV25-1 to TRBJ2-1; D perhaps matches TRBD1 (5 bases). The CDR3 runs to 17 residues. Between the trimmed V and J ends, which lost 1 base and 6 bases, there was a span of 19 bases. Per germline, CDR1 MGHDK and CDR2 SYGVNS. The CDR3 region has the DNA TGTGCCAGCAGTGAATCAAGACTGGACACCCCAGGCAATGAGCAGTTCTTC. Its protein product is CASSESRLDTPGNEQFF.